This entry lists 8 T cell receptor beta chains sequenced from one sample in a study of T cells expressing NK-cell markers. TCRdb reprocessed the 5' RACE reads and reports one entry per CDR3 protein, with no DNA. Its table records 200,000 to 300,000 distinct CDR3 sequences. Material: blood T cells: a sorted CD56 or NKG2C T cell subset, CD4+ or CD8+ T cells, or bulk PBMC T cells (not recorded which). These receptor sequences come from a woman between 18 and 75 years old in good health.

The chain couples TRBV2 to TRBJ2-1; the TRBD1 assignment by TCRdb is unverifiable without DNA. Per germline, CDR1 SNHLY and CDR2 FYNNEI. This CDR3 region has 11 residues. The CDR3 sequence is CASGTNNEQFF.

CDR3 residues: CSGALAARGEQFF. This chain connects TRBV29-1 to TRBJ2-1; no DNA is available, so the TRBD2 call from TCRdb remains unchecked. This CDR3 has 13 residues. Germline CDR1 SQVTM, CDR2 ANQGSEA.

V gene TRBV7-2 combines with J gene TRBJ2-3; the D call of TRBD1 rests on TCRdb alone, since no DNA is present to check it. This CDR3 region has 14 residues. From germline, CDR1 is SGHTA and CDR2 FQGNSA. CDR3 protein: CASSPVAPTDTQYF.

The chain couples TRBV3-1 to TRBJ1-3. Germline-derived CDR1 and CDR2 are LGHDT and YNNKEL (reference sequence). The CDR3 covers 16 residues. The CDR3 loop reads CASSQETGAFVYTIYF.

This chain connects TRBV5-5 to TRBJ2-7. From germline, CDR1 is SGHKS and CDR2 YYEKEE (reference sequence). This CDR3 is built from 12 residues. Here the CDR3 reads CASSVAPYEQYF.

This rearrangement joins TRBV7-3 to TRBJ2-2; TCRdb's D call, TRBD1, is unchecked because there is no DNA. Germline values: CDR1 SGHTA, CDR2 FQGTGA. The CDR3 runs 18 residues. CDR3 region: CASSLTAGTGAITGELFF.

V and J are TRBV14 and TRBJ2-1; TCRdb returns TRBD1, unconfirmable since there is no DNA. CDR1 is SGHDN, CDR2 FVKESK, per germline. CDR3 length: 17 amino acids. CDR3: CASSQDDRGASYNEQFF.

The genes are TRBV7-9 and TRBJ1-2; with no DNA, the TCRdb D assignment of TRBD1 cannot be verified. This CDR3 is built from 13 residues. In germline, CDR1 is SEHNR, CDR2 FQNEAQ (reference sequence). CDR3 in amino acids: CASSDPRGYGYTF.